The text below deals with one T cell receptor beta chain. The sample is drawn from a study of CD4 T cell repertoires in COVID-19. Trimming took 3 bases from V and 10 from J; bases not matched to a gene: 7. CDR3 length: 13 amino acids. The repertoire was sequenced with immunoSEQ multiplex PCR; TCRdb's copy has only in-frame clones and lacks some. The table includes 60,000 to 90,000 clones, 83% detected once. V is TRBV12-3 or TRBV12-4 and J is TRBJ1-2, with 8 bases identical to TRBD1. This TCR derives from a human donor who had COVID-19. Sequenced material: CD4+ T cells from peripheral blood, taken after recovery from COVID-19. The CDR3: CASSLMRQGLYTF. The CDR3 nucleotides are TGTGCCAGCAGTTTGATGCGACAGGGGCTCTACACCTTC.